This passage covers 24 T cell receptor beta chains from one sample sequenced in a study of somatic mutations in cytotoxic T cells in rheumatoid arthritis. Profiled with immunoSEQ multiplex PCR; TCRdb holds only in-frame clones, not every one. The sample yields approximately 30,000 clones, around four fifths seen once. The sample comprised CD8+ T cells sorted from blood. Source of these receptors: an adult with rheumatoid arthritis.

This chain joins TRBV15 and TRBJ2-5; TRBD2 aligns across 14 bases. Looked up from germline, CDR1 is LNHNV and CDR2 is YYDKDF (reference sequence). J gave up 5 bases and V 8 bases, and 10 bases lay outside the gene matches. The CDR3 spans 16 residues. CDR3 DNA sequence: TGTGCCACCGGATCTATTTGGACTAGCGGGAGGGAGACCCAGTACTTC. Translated, it gives CATGSIWTSGRETQYF.

This rearrangement joins TRBV7-3 to TRBJ2-1; 7 bases match TRBD2. CDR1 is SGHTA and CDR2 is FQGTGA in the germline V gene. The V and J ends lost 1 base and 5 bases, in that order; junction bases with no gene match: 8. This CDR3 has 16 amino acids. CDR3 sequence (DNA): TGTGCCAGCAGCTTAAACGGGCGGGGGATCAACAATGAGCAGTTCTTC. Amino acids: CASSLNGRGINNEQFF.

The chain combines TRBV4-1 with TRBJ1-2; 10 nucleotides agree with TRBD1. This CDR3 comprises 15 residues. V shed 3 bases, J shed 7 bases, and the junction held 8 bases outside the gene matches. Germline V gene lookup returns CDR1 MGHRA and CDR2 YSYEKL. This CDR3 reads CASSQGQGFPGGYTF. CDR3 sequence (DNA): TGCGCCAGCAGCCAGGGACAGGGGTTCCCTGGTGGCTACACCTTC.

The rearrangement uses TRBV7-6 and TRBJ2-3, with a tentative D call TRBD2 (6 bases). Germline V gene lookup returns CDR1 SGHVS and CDR2 FNYEAQ. The CDR3 is made up of 17 amino acids. V lost 4 bases to trimming and J lost 1 base, with 18 bases between them. CDR3 DNA sequence: TGTGCCAGCAGCTCTGGTGGGGGGACCCCTGGCACAGATACGCAGTATTTT. This sequence encodes CASSSGGGTPGTDTQYF.

This clone has just a few counts. The rearrangement links TRBV9 to TRBJ1-5; the D gene is possibly TRBD1 (6 bases). Germline CDR1 and CDR2: SGDLS and YYNGEE. The CDR3 extends over 14 amino acids. V dropped 0 bases and J dropped 7 bases, with 11 bases sitting between them. The DNA of the CDR3 is TGTGCCAGCAGCGTAGACGGCGGGGGCCAGCCCCAGCATTTT. It is translated as CASSVDGGGQPQHF.

This chain links TRBV4-3 with TRBJ1-2, with D maybe TRBD1 (5 bases). V lost 0 bases and J lost 6, with 20 bases in between. The germline gives CDR1 LGHNA, CDR2 YSLEER. This CDR3 comprises 17 residues. CDR3 bases: TGCGCCAGCAGCCAAGAGCGGAGGGAGGGGTGGGTCGATGGCTACACCTTC. Translated: CASSQERREGWVDGYTF.

This clone was detected once. The V gene is TRBV11-2, the J gene TRBJ1-1, with D hard to call. The CDR3 runs to 13 residues. V was clipped by 10 bases and J by 5 bases, with 17 bases between them. Germline-derived CDR1 and CDR2 are SGHAT and FQNNGV. The CDR3 loop reads CATTAPGRTEAFF. CDR3 nucleotides: TGTGCCACTACCGCACCCGGCAGGACTGAAGCTTTCTTT.

The chain is built from TRBV4-3 and TRBJ1-6; no reliable D call. This CDR3 contains 17 residues. The germline V gene has CDR1 LGHNA and CDR2 YSLEER. V lost 0 bases to trimming and J lost 4 bases, with 13 bases between them. CDR3 residues: CASSQDKGSLYNSPLHF. The CDR3 DNA reads TGCGCCAGCAGCCAAGATAAAGGGTCCCTGTATAATTCACCCCTCCACTTT.

The chain has TRBV19 and TRBJ1-1, with 7 positions matching TRBD1. Per germline, CDR1 LNHDA and CDR2 SQIVND (reference sequence). The junction had 6 bases not matched to a gene; V was cut back by 7 bases and J by 1 base. The CDR3 length is 14 residues. CDR3 amino acids: CASTPGTANTEAFF. The CDR3 DNA follows: TGTGCCAGTACCCCTGGGACAGCGAACACTGAAGCTTTCTTT.

V is TRBV4-1 and J is TRBJ2-5; a possible D gene is TRBD1 (5 bases). Germline CDR1 MGHRA, CDR2 YSYEKL. V gave up 1 base and J gave up 2 bases, with 14 bases separating them. CDR3 length equals 16 residues. CDR3 bases: TGCGCCAGCAGCCAAGTGTTGGTGACAGATCAAGAGACCCAGTACTTC. It encodes CASSQVLVTDQETQYF.

The rearrangement uses TRBV6-6 and TRBJ2-7, with D unresolved. This CDR3 contains 12 residues. The germline V and J ends were trimmed by 4 bases and 4 bases, with 8 bases remaining between them. Germline values: CDR1 MNHNY, CDR2 SVGAGI (reference sequence). The CDR3 loop is CASSFGAYEQYF. The CDR3, as DNA: TGTGCCAGCAGTTTTGGAGCATACGAGCAGTACTTC.

This sequence joins TRBV11-3 and TRBJ2-7; D is undetermined. The CDR3 is 13 amino acids. The germline gives CDR1 SGHNT, CDR2 YENEEA. Trimming took off 1 base at V and 0 bases at J, with 4 bases between the two ends. CDR3 nucleotide sequence: TGTGCCAGCAGCTTAGGGGACTCCTACGAGCAGTACTTC. It translates to CASSLGDSYEQYF.

V is TRBV4-2 and J is TRBJ2-5; TRBD2 is a possible D gene (5 bases). The J call may be incorrect, as the DNA end agrees better with TRBJ2-7. This CDR3 comprises 14 residues. Germline V lookup: CDR1 LGHNA, CDR2 YNFKEQ. DNA for the CDR3: TGTGCCAGCAGCCAAGGGGGAGTCGCCAACGAGCAGTACTTC. It translates to CASSQGGVANEQYF.

V and J are TRBV7-8 and TRBJ1-4, with D hard to call. Germline lookup yields CDR1 SGHVS and CDR2 FQNEAQ. V lost 5 bases to trimming and J lost 0 bases, with 10 bases between them. This CDR3 has 15 amino acids. CDR3 loop: CASSHGPATNEKLFF. The CDR3 nucleotides read TGTGCCAGCAGCCATGGACCTGCAACTAATGAAAAACTGTTTTTT.

V is TRBV29-1 and J is TRBJ2-7, with D possibly being TRBD1 (5 bases). Trimming stripped 0 bases from V and 1 base from J, with 13 bases between. The CDR3 has 15 amino acids. The germline gives CDR1 SQVTM, CDR2 ANQGSEA. CDR3 amino acids: CSVEDPREGSYEQYF. CDR3 bases: TGCAGCGTTGAAGATCCCAGGGAAGGGTCCTACGAGCAGTACTTC.

The V call is TRBV9, the J call TRBJ1-1; maybe TRBD1 (6 bases). Per the germline V gene, CDR1 is SGDLS and CDR2 is YYNGEE. The CDR3 totals 15 residues. Trimming took off 4 bases at V and 3 bases at J, with 16 bases between the two ends. CDR3 protein: CASSPTGGADTEAFF. As DNA, the CDR3 is TGTGCCAGCAGCCCGACGGGGGGCGCGGACACTGAAGCTTTCTTT.

V gene TRBV7-9 combines with J gene TRBJ1-2; TRBD1 matches 9 bases. V shed 1 base, J shed 4 bases, and the junction held 7 bases outside the gene matches. CDR1 is SEHNR, CDR2 FQNEAQ, per germline (reference sequence). CDR3 length equals 16 residues. The CDR3 sequence: CASSLVGLDRGYGYTF. The CDR3 coding sequence is TGTGCCAGCAGCTTAGTTGGGCTGGACAGGGGCTATGGCTACACCTTC.

The chain has TRBV4-1 and TRBJ1-5; 7 positions match TRBD1. This CDR3 region has 16 residues. Per germline, CDR1 MGHRA and CDR2 YSYEKL. With 1 base clipped from V and 4 bases from J, the junction kept 7 bases outside the gene matches. This chain's CDR3 is CASSQGTGAGNQPQHF. In DNA, the CDR3 is TGCGCCAGCAGCCAAGGAACAGGGGCAGGGAATCAGCCCCAGCATTTT.

This chain connects TRBV7-6 to TRBJ1-5; tentatively, D is TRBD1 (5 bases). The V gene's germline CDR1 is SGHVS and CDR2 FNYEAQ. The ends were cut back, 4 bases at V and 4 bases at J, with 17 bases in the middle. The CDR3 loop spans 16 amino acids. This CDR3 is CASSSRPGPTNQPQHF. The DNA of the CDR3 is TGTGCCAGCAGCTCTCGACCGGGACCCACTAATCAGCCCCAGCATTTT.

The CDR3 reads CASSEFPWDFNEQFF. The DNA for the CDR3 is TGTGCCAGCAGTGAATTCCCGTGGGATTTCAATGAGCAGTTCTTC. The rearrangement joins TRBV6-4 to TRBJ2-1; no firm D call. The CDR3 sequence is 15 residues long. The germline V gene has CDR1 MRHNA and CDR2 SNTAGT. The V gene lost 3 bases and the J gene lost 6 bases, with 15 bases spanning the gap.

This chain uses TRBV4-1 with TRBJ2-1, with TRBD2 matching 8 bases. Trimming at V came to 1 base and at J to 6 bases, leaving 8 bases not matched to a gene. Germline V gene sequence: CDR1 MGHRA, CDR2 YSYEKL. This CDR3 has 16 amino acids. CDR3 sequence reads: CASSQAPPGGGNEQFF. DNA of the CDR3: TGCGCCAGCAGCCAAGCCCCTCCGGGGGGGGGCAATGAGCAGTTCTTC.

The rearrangement links TRBV9 to TRBJ2-5; TRBD2 aligns across 13 bases. This CDR3 is 15 amino acids long. V lost 4 bases to trimming and J lost 5 bases; unmatched junction nucleotides: 5. Germline V gives CDR1 SGDLS, CDR2 YYNGEE. As DNA, the CDR3 is TGTGCCAGCAGCAGGACTAGCGGGAGTTCTGAGACCCAGTACTTC. This codes for CASSRTSGSSETQYF.

This clone showed up just a few times. J is TRBJ2-7 and V is TRBV5-6; 7 positions match TRBD1. The V and J ends lost 5 bases and 7 bases, in that order; junction bases with no gene match: 12. Germline V gene sequence: CDR1 SGHDT, CDR2 YYEEEE. CDR3 size: 14 residues. In nucleotides, the CDR3 is TGTGCCAGCAGTACCGGGACAGACCTGGTTGAGCAGTACTTC. Translated: CASSTGTDLVEQYF.

This chain links TRBV19 with TRBJ2-7; 10 nucleotides align to TRBD1. Germline-derived CDR1 and CDR2 are LNHDA and SQIVND (reference sequence). With V trimmed by 8 bases and J by 3 bases, 10 bases remained unmatched. CDR3 length equals 15 residues. As DNA, the CDR3 is TGTGCCAGTGGGACGAGACAGGGGGCAATCTACGAGCAGTACTTC. Translating it yields CASGTRQGAIYEQYF.